This T cell receptor (beta chain) was identified in a study of blood T cell repertoires in COVID-19. Study-wide context: The cDNA or gDNA used as material had been derived from T cells, B-cell-depleted T cells, or PBMCs.

Clones were read by immunoSEQ multiplex PCR, and TCRdb kept only the in-frame ones, dropping some. The data contain a few hundred thousand clones, more than 70% of them seen just once; the ten biggest clones take up roughly 3.1%. Sequenced material: peripheral blood. The source is a woman between 18 and 30 years old with acute or convalescent COVID-19.

CDR3 sequence reads: CASRSGSYNEQFF. For the CDR3, the DNA is TGCGCCAGCAGGTCGGGCTCCTACAATGAGCAGTTCTTC. The genes are TRBV10-2 and TRBJ2-1, with D hard to call. Trimming removed 6 bases at V and 0 bases at J, with 6 bases between. CDR1 and CDR2 from the germline V gene are WSHSY and SAAADI. CDR3 length equals 13 residues.